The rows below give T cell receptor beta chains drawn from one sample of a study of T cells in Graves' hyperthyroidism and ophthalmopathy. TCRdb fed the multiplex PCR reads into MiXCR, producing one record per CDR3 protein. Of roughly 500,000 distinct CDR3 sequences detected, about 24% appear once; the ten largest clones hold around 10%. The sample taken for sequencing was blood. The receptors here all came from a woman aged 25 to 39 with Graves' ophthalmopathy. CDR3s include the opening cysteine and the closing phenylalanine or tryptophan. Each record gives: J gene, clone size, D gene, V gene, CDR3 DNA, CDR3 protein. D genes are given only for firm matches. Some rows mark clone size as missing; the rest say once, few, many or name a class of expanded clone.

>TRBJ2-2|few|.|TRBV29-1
TGCAGCGTTGAGGGGGATCTAGGCGGGGAGCTGTTTTTT
CSVEGDLGGELFF
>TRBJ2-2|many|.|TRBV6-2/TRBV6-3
TGTGCCAGCAGTTACTGGGGACGGGGAGGATTCACCGGGGAGCTGTTTTTT
CASSYWGRGGFTGELFF
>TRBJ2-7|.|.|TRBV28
TGTGCCAGCAGGTCACAGGGATGGGATGAGCAGTACTTC
CASRSQGWDEQYF
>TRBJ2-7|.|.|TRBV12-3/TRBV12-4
TGTGCCAGCATGAGGGGACCCACGGCCTACGAGCAGTACTTC
CASMRGPTAYEQYF
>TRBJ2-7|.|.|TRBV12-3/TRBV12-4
TGTGCCAGCACCGGGACATTGGACTACGAGCAGTACTTC
CASTGTLDYEQYF
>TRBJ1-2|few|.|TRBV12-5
TGTGCTAGTGGTTTGGCCTCTGGGAGGGTACAAGGCTACACCTTC
CASGLASGRVQGYTF
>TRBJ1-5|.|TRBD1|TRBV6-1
TGTGCCAGCAGTGACCGGACAGGGCGAGAAGAGCCCCAGCATTTT
CASSDRTGREEPQHF
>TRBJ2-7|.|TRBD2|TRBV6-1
TGTGCCAGCACCGGCGGACTAGCGGGACGGCAGCAGTACTTC
CASTGGLAGRQQYF
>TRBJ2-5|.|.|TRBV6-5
TGTGCCAGCAGCCCCAACTTGGAGACCCAGTACTTC
CASSPNLETQYF
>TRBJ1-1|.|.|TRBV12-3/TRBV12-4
TGTGCCAGCAGTTTTGGTCTCCGAAACACTGAAGCTTTCTTT
CASSFGLRNTEAFF
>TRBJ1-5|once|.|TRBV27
TGTGCCAGCAGTTCCCGCCCATACAGGGATAGCAATCAGCCCCAGCATTTT
CASSSRPYRDSNQPQHF
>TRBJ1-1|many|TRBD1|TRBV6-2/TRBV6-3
TGTGCCAGCGGCGACAGGGTTGGGAACACTGAAGCTTTCTTT
CASGDRVGNTEAFF